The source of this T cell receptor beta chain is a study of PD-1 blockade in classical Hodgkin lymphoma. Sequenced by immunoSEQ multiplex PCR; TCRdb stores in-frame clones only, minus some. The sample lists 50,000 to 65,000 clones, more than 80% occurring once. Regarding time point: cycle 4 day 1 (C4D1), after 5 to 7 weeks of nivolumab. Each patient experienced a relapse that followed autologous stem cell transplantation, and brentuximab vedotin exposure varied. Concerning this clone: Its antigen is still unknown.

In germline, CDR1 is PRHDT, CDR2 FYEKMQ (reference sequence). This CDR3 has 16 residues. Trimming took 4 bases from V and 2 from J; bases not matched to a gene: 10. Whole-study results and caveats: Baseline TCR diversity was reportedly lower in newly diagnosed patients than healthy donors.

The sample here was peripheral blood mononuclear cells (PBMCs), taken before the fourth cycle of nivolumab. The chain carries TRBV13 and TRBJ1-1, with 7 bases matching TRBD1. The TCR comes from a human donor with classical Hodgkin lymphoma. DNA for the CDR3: TGTGCCAGCAGCTCTGCAAGTAACAGGGGAAACACTGAAGCTTTCTTT. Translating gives CASSSASNRGNTEAFF.